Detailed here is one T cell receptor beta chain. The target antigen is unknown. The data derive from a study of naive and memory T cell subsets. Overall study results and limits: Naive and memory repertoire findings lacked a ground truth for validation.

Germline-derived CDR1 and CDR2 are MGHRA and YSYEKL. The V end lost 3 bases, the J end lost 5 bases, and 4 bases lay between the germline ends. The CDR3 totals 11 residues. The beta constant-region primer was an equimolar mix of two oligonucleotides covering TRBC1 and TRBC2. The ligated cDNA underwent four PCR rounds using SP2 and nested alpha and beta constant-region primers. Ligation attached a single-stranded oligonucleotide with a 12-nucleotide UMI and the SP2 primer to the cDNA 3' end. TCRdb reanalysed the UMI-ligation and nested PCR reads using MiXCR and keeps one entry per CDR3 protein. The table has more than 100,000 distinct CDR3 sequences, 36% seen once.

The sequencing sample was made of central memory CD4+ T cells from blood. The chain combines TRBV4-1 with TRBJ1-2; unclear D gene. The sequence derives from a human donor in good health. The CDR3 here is CASSQWYGYTF. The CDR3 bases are TGCGCCAGCAGCCAGTGGTATGGCTACACCTTC.